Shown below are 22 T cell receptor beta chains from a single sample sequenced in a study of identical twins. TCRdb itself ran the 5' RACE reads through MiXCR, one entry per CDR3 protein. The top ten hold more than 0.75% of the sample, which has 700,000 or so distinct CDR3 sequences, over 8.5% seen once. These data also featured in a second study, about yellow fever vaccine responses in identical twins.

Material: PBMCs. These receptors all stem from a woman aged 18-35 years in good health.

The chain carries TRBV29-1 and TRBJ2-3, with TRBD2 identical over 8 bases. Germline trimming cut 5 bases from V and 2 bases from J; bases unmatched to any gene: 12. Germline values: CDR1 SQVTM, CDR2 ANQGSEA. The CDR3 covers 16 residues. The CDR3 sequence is CSVYPQTSGHTDTQYF. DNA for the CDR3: TGCAGCGTTTACCCCCAAACTAGCGGACACACAGATACGCAGTATTTT.

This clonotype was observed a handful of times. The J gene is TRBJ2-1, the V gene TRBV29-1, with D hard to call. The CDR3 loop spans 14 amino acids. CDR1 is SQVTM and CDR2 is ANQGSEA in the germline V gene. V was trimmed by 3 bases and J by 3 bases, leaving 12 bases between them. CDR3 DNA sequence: TGCAGCGTTGAGCTCTCTAGTTACTACAATGAGCAGTTCTTC. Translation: CSVELSSYYNEQFF.

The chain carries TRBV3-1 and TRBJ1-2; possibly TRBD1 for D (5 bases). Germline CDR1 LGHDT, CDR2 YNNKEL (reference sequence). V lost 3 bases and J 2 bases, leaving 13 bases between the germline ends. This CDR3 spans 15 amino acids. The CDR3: CASSQSGRENYGYTF. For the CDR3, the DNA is TGTGCCAGCAGCCAGTCAGGGAGAGAAAACTATGGCTACACCTTC.

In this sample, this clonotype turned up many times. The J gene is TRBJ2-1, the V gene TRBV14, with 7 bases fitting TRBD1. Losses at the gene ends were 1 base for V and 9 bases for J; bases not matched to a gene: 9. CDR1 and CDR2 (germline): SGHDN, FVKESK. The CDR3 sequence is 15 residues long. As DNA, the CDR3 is TGTGCCAGCAGCCAAGGAGGGACAGTTTATGGTGAGCAGTTCTTC. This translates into CASSQGGTVYGEQFF.

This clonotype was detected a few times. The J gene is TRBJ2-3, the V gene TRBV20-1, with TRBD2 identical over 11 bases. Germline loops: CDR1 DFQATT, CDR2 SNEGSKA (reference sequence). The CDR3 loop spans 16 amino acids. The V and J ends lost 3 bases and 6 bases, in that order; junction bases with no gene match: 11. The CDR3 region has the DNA TGCAGTGCTAGTCCCTCCTTAGCGGGGGGGCGGGATACGCAGTATTTT. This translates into CSASPSLAGGRDTQYF.

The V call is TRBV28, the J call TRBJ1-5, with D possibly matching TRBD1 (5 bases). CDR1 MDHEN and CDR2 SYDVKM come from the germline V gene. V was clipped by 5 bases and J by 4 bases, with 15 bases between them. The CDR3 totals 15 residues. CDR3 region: CASSPSGERNQPQHF. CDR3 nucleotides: TGTGCCAGCAGTCCGTCGGGGGAGCGAAATCAGCCCCAGCATTTT.

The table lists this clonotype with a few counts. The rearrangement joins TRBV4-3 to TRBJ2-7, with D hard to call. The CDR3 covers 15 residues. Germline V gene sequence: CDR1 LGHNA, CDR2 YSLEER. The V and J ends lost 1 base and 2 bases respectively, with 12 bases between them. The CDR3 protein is CASSQVGKETYEQYF. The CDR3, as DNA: TGCGCCAGCAGCCAAGTCGGTAAGGAAACCTACGAGCAGTACTTC.

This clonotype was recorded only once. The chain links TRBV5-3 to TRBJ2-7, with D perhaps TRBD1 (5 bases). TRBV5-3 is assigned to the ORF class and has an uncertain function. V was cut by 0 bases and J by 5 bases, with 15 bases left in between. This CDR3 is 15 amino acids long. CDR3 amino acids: CARSLGQGNCDEQYF. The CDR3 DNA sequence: TGTGCCAGAAGCTTGGGGCAGGGTAATTGCGACGAGCAGTACTTC.

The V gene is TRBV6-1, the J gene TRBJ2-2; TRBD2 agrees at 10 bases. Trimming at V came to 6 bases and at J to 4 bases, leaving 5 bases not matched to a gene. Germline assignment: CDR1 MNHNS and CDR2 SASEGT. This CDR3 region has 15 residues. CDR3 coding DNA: TGTGCCAGCAGACAACTAGCGGGAATCACCGGGGAGCTGTTTTTT. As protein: CASRQLAGITGELFF.

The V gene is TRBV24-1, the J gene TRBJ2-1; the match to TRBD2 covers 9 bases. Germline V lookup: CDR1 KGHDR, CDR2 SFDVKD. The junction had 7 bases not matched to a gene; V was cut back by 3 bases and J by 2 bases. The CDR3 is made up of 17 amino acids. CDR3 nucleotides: TGTGCCACCAGTGATGGGACTAGCTGGGTGCCCTACAATGAGCAGTTCTTC. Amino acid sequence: CATSDGTSWVPYNEQFF.

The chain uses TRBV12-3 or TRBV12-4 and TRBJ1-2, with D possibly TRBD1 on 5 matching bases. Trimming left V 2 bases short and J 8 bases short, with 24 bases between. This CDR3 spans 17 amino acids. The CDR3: CASSLSIGGTAPGGYTF. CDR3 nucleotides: TGTGCCAGCAGTTTATCGATTGGGGGGACCGCCCCAGGGGGCTACACCTTC.

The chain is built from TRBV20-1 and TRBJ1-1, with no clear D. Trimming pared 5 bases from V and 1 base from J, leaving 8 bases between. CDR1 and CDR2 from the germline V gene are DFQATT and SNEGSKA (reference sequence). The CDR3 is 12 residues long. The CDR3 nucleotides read TGCAGTGCTGAGCCTGGGAACACTGAAGCTTTCTTT. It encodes CSAEPGNTEAFF.

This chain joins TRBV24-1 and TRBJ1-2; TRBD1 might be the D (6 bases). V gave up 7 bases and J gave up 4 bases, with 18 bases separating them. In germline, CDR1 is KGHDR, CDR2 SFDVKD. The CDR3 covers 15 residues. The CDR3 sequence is CATSSAGGASYGYTF. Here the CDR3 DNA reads TGTGCCACCAGCTCCGCCGGGGGGGCGTCCTATGGCTACACCTTC.

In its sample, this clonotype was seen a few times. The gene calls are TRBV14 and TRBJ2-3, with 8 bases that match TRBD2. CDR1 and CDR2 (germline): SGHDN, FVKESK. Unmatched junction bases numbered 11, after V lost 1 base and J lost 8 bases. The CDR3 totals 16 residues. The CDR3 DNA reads TGTGCCAGCAGCCAAGGAAGCGGGAGTCTAACCGTTACGCAGTATTTT. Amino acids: CASSQGSGSLTVTQYF.

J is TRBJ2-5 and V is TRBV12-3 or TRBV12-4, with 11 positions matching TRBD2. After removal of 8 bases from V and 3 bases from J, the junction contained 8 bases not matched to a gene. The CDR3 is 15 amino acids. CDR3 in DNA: TGTGCCAGCGGGCCCTCGACTAGCGGGAAAGAGACCCAGTACTTC. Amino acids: CASGPSTSGKETQYF.

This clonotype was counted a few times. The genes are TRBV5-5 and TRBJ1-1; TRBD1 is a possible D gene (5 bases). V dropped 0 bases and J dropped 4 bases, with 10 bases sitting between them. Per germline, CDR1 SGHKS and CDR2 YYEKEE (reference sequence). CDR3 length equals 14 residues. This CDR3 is CASSLAGWVTEAFF. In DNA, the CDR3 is TGTGCCAGCAGCTTGGCAGGGTGGGTCACTGAAGCTTTCTTT.

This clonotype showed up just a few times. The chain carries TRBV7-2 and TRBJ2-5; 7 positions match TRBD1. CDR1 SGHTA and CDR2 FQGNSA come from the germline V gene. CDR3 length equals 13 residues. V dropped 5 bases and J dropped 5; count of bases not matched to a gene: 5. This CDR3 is CASSRDRVETQYF. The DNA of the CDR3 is TGTGCCAGCAGCCGAGACAGGGTGGAGACCCAGTACTTC.

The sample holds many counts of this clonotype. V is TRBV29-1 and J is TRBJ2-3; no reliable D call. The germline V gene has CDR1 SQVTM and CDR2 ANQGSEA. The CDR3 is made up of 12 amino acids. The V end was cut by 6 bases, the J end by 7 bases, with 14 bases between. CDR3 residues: CSVTDNQNTQYF. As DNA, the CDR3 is TGCAGCGTGACCGACAACCAGAATACGCAGTATTTT.

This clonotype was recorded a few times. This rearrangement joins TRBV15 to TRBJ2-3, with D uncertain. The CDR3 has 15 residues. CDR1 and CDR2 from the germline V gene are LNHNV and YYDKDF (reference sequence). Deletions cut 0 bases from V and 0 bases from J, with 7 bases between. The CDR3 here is CATSRDLSSTDTQYF. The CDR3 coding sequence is TGTGCCACCAGCAGAGACTTGTCGAGCACAGATACGCAGTATTTT.

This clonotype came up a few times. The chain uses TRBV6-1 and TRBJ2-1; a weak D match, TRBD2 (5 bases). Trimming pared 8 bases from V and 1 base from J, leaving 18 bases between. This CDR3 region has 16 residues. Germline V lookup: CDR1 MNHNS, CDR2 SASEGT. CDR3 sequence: CASAFEGTLSYNEQFF. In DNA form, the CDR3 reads TGTGCCAGCGCCTTTGAGGGCACATTATCCTACAATGAGCAGTTCTTC.

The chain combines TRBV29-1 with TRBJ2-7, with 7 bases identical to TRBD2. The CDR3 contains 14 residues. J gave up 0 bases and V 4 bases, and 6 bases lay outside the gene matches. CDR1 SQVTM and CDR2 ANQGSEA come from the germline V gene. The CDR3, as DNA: TGCAGCGTTGTGGCTCTAGCGGTCTCCTACGAGCAGTACTTC. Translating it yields CSVVALAVSYEQYF.

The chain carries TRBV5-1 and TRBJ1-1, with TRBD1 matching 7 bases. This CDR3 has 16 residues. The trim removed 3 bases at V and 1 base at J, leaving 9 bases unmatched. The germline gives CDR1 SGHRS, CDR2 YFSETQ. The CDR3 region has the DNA TGCGCCAGCAGCTACGCACCGGGACAGAGGAACACTGAAGCTTTCTTT. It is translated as CASSYAPGQRNTEAFF.